This T cell receptor (beta chain) was captured by sequencing in a study of T cell responses to AZD1222 COVID-19 vaccine. The CDR3 covers 14 residues. V lost 4 bases and J lost 5; bases outside the gene matches: 4. Germline assignment: CDR1 SGHTS and CDR2 YDEGEE. The table came from immunoSEQ multiplex PCR; TCRdb's copy has only in-frame clones and leaves some out. The sample table includes about 140,000 clones. This TCR came from an adult in good health. The J gene is TRBJ1-2, the V gene TRBV5-8, with 11 positions matching TRBD1. The sequencing sample was made of peripheral blood. The CDR3 nucleotides read TGTGCCAGCAGCCTTGGACAGGGGGCTTATGGCTACACCTTC. Residues: CASSLGQGAYGYTF. Using reference TRBV5-8 and TRBJ1-2 for the parts outside the CDR3, the full variable domain is EAGVTQSPTHLIKTRGQQATLRCSPISGHTSVYWYQQALGLGLQFLLWYDEGEERNRGNFPPRFSGRQFPNYSSELNVNALELEDSALYLCASSLGQGAYGYTFGSGTRLTVV.